This passage covers 13 T cell receptor beta chains from one sample sequenced in a study of T cell repertoires in cytomegalovirus infection. TCRdb ran MiXCR on the reads and lists one entry per CDR3 protein. Among more than 150,000 distinct CDR3 sequences listed, approximately 28% were seen once. The sample consisted of PBMCs. Receptors originate from a human donor in good health (CMV status not recorded). Some clones in this sample may be carry-over from other donors' samples.

This chain links TRBV7-2 with TRBJ1-6; 9 bases map to TRBD1. The CDR3 is made up of 13 amino acids. The germline gives CDR1 SGHTA, CDR2 FQGNSA. V dropped 4 bases and J dropped 10; count of bases not matched to a gene: 2. This chain's CDR3 is CASSSTGGSPLHF. The CDR3 DNA follows: TGTGCCAGCAGCTCGACAGGGGGGTCACCCCTCCACTTT.

This clonotype was recorded a few times. This chain connects TRBV30 to TRBJ2-1; 7 bases match TRBD2. Germline V gene sequence: CDR1 GTSNPN, CDR2 SVGIG (reference sequence). Germline trimming cut 4 bases from V and 9 bases from J; bases unmatched to any gene: 6. The CDR3 runs to 12 residues. CDR3 region: CAWNLAVGEQFF. CDR3 in DNA: TGTGCCTGGAATCTAGCGGTAGGTGAGCAGTTCTTC. The variable domain in full, with the rest retrieved from reference TRBV30 and TRBJ2-1, is SQTIHQWPATLVQPVGSPLSLECTVEGTSNPNLYWYRQAAGRGLQLLFYSVGIGQISSEVPQNLSASRPQDRQFILSSKKLLLSDSGFYLCAWNLAVGEQFFGPGTRLTVL.

The J gene is TRBJ1-4, the V gene TRBV12-3 or TRBV12-4, with 12 bases identical to TRBD1. After removal of 3 bases from V and 4 bases from J, the junction contained 9 bases not matched to a gene. The CDR3 totals 18 residues. In nucleotides, the CDR3 is TGTGCCAGCAGTTTTCGCTGGGACAGGGGGCCGGGTAATGAAAAACTGTTTTTT. Its translation is CASSFRWDRGPGNEKLFF.

This chain joins TRBV29-1 and TRBJ1-1; possible D gene TRBD1, 5 bases. The CDR3 length is 12 residues. The ends were cut back, 7 bases at V and 6 bases at J, with 15 bases in the middle. Germline CDR1 is SQVTM and CDR2 is ANQGSEA. Written as DNA, the CDR3 is TGCAGCGGATCCGGGACTGGGGCTGAAGCTTTCTTT. This sequence encodes CSGSGTGAEAFF.

This chain uses TRBV14 with TRBJ1-1; D is unclear. There are 14 residues in the CDR3. V lost 0 bases, J lost 6 bases, and 11 bases lay in between. Germline V gene sequence: CDR1 SGHDN, CDR2 FVKESK. Here the CDR3 reads CASSQEAQSSEAFF. CDR3 nucleotide sequence: TGTGCCAGCAGCCAAGAAGCACAGTCTTCTGAAGCTTTCTTT.

The chain combines TRBV6-6 with TRBJ1-6; 10 nucleotides align to TRBD1. Germline V gene data show CDR1 as MNHNY and CDR2 as SVGAGI (reference sequence). The CDR3 is 14 amino acids. V was clipped by 5 bases and J by 9 bases; unmatched bases: 4. CDR3 residues: CASSGQGDSSPLHF. In DNA form, the CDR3 reads TGTGCCAGCAGTGGACAGGGGGATAGTTCACCCCTCCACTTT.

This clonotype was observed a handful of times. This chain joins TRBV5-6 and TRBJ1-5, with 7 bases that match TRBD1. The germline V gene encodes CDR1 SGHDT and CDR2 YYEEEE. V gave up 0 bases and J gave up 7 bases; unmatched junction bases: 4. The CDR3 covers 14 residues. CDR3 nucleotides: TGTGCCAGCAGCTTGGGACAGGGAGGGCAGCCCCAGCATTTT. Protein: CASSLGQGGQPQHF.

J is TRBJ1-1 and V is TRBV7-9, with D perhaps matching TRBD1 (5 bases). The V gene's germline CDR1 is SEHNR and CDR2 FQNEAQ (reference sequence). The CDR3 totals 13 residues. Between the trimmed V and J ends, which lost 5 bases and 8 bases, there was a span of 15 bases. CDR3 amino acids: CASSPGGDGEAFF. CDR3 nucleotide sequence: TGTGCCAGCAGCCCGGGGGGGGACGGGGAAGCTTTCTTT.

On this clonotype: A single base separates this from a much larger clone, so it may be a read error. The genes are TRBV7-2 and TRBJ2-7; 11 nucleotides agree with TRBD2. Looked up from germline, CDR1 is SGHTA and CDR2 is FQGNSA. The CDR3 contains 16 residues. J lost 4 bases, V lost 5 bases, and 10 bases had no gene match. CDR3 region: CASSPEGLAGGYEQYF. CDR3 coding DNA: TGTGCCAGCAGCCCAGAGGGGCTAGCGGGGGGTTACGAGCAGTACTTC.

This clonotype was recorded many times. The genes are TRBV7-8 and TRBJ2-7; D is undetermined. The ends were cut back, 4 bases at V and 12 bases at J, with 22 bases in the middle. This CDR3 region has 14 residues. Germline V gene lookup returns CDR1 SGHVS and CDR2 FQNEAQ. The CDR3 protein is CASSSRESLSKRYF. The CDR3 DNA is TGTGCCAGCAGCTCCCGTGAGAGCCTATCTAAGCGGTACTTC.

The DNA of the CDR3 is TGTGCCAGTCACTCCTCGCTGAACACTGAAGCTTTCTTT. Translating it yields CASHSSLNTEAFF. This chain joins TRBV19 and TRBJ1-1; D gene unclear. This CDR3 has 13 residues. The germline V and J ends were trimmed by 8 bases and 0 bases, with 10 bases remaining between them. Germline CDR1 is LNHDA and CDR2 is SQIVND (reference sequence).

This clonotype was seen many times. CDR3 nucleotide sequence: TGTGCCAGCAGCCGACTAGCGGCGAACACCGGGGAGCTGTTTTTT. Its protein product is CASSRLAANTGELFF. The chain has TRBV7-6 and TRBJ2-2; 9 bases map to TRBD2. CDR3 length equals 15 residues. Per the germline V gene, CDR1 is SGHVS and CDR2 is FNYEAQ. The trim removed 5 bases at V and 0 bases at J, leaving 1 base unmatched.

The chain employs TRBV18 and TRBJ2-7, with D unclear. Germline CDR1 is KGHSH and CDR2 is LQKENI. V lost 8 bases, J lost 0 bases, and 11 bases lay in between. The CDR3 contains 13 residues. Here the CDR3 reads CASTQSLSYEQYF. DNA of the CDR3: TGTGCCAGCACCCAGAGCCTCTCCTACGAGCAGTACTTC.